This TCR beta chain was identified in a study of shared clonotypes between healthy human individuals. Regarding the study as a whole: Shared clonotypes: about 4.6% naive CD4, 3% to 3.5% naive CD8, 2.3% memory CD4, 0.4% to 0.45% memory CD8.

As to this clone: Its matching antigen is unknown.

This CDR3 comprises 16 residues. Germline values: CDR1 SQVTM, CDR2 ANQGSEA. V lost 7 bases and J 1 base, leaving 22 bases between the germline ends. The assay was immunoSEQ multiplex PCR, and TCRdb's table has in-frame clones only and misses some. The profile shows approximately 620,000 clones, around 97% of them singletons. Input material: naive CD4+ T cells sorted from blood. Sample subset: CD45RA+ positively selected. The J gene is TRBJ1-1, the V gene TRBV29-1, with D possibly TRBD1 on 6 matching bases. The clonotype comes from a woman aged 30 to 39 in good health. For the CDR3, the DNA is TGCAGCGCTCCTACCTCGTTGGGGGCGGCGAACACTGAAGCTTTCTTT. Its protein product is CSAPTSLGAANTEAFF.